This passage covers 31 T cell receptor beta chains from one sample sequenced in a study of cytomegalovirus exposure and HLA in healthy donors (dated by TCRdb to about 2017). Receptors were amplified or captured by the immunoSEQ multiplex PCR assay. For the multiplex PCR, a mixture combining 60 forward primers for TCR Vbeta segments and 13 reverse primers for TCR Jbeta segments was used. The table comes from immuneACCESS by way of TCRdb, which keeps in-frame sequences with V and J called. Part of the clones is missing from these tables; in studies checked, under half for an unresolved V gene and the rest for unknown reasons. This sample holds approximately 55,000 clones; around 81% were observed only once. Of the sample, roughly 2.5% is held by the ten largest clones. Sequencing used PBMCs. The source of these receptors is a boy between 10 and 17 years old in good health and CMV-seropositive.

The chain employs TRBV7-6 and TRBJ2-3; 11 positions agree with TRBD2. This CDR3 is built from 15 residues. Per the germline V gene, CDR1 is SGHVS and CDR2 is FNYEAQ. After removal of 5 bases from V and 2 bases from J, the junction contained 3 bases not matched to a gene. In nucleotides, the CDR3 is TGTGCCAGCAGCAGACTAGCGGGGCTCACAGATACGCAGTATTTT. Translation: CASSRLAGLTDTQYF.

This clone was detected only once. The genes are TRBV5-1 and TRBJ1-6; D remains unclear. V was trimmed by 0 bases and J by 10 bases, leaving 11 bases between them. The CDR3 spans 14 residues. Germline values: CDR1 SGHRS, CDR2 YFSETQ. CDR3 nucleotide sequence: TGCGCCAGCAGCTTGGGTGGCCGAAAATCACCCCTCCACTTT. Its translation is CASSLGGRKSPLHF.

The genes are TRBV11-2 and TRBJ1-1; possibly TRBD1 for D (6 bases). The CDR3 runs 14 residues. With 5 bases removed from V and 1 base from J, the gap between germline ends came to 11 bases. CDR1 and CDR2 (germline): SGHAT, FQNNGV. The CDR3 here is CASSRGRGNTEAFF. In DNA, the CDR3 is TGTGCCAGCAGCAGGGGGAGGGGGAACACTGAAGCTTTCTTT.

For the CDR3, the DNA is TGCGCCAGCAGCCCCAGACAGGGGAACACCGGGGAGCTGTTTTTT. Residues: CASSPRQGNTGELFF. J is TRBJ2-2 and V is TRBV4-1; 7 nucleotides line up with TRBD1. CDR1 MGHRA and CDR2 YSYEKL come from the germline V gene. Trimming at V came to 4 bases and at J to 1 base, leaving 3 bases not matched to a gene. There are 15 residues in the CDR3.

This chain joins TRBV10-1 and TRBJ2-7; tentative D call: TRBD2 (6 bases). The length of the CDR3 is 16 residues. Germline CDR1 WNHNN, CDR2 SYGVQD (reference sequence). V was trimmed by 2 bases and J by 6 bases, leaving 20 bases between them. The CDR3 loop is CASSEGTGTPWGEQYF. CDR3 nucleotides: TGCGCCAGCAGTGAGGGAACCGGGACTCCGTGGGGCGAGCAGTACTTC.

The chain carries TRBV13 and TRBJ2-1; TRBD1 might be the D (5 bases). Germline values: CDR1 PRHDT, CDR2 FYEKMQ (reference sequence). The CDR3 is made up of 14 amino acids. The V end was cut by 2 bases, the J end by 6 bases, with 11 bases between. The CDR3 sequence: CASSLRQHVNEQFF. CDR3 nucleotides: TGTGCCAGCAGCTTAAGACAGCACGTCAATGAGCAGTTCTTC.

The genes are TRBV7-9 and TRBJ2-5, with TRBD1 matching 9 bases. The CDR3 totals 13 residues. J was trimmed by 4 bases and V by 7 bases; bases with no gene match: 4. Germline V CDR1 and CDR2: SEHNR, FQNEAQ (reference sequence). The CDR3 loop is CASTRQGVETQYF. CDR3 nucleotides: TGTGCCAGCACCCGACAGGGGGTAGAGACCCAGTACTTC.

The chain uses TRBV27 and TRBJ2-6; tentative D call: TRBD1 (5 bases). Trimming shortened V by 4 bases and J by 0 bases, and 7 bases separated the two germline ends. CDR1 MNHEY and CDR2 SMNVEV come from the germline V gene (reference sequence). This CDR3 contains 15 residues. This CDR3 is CASSSGLSGANVLTF. DNA for the CDR3: TGTGCCAGCAGTTCAGGGCTCTCTGGGGCCAACGTCCTGACTTTC.

The chain employs TRBV5-1 and TRBJ2-5; no clear D. V dropped 3 bases and J dropped 4 bases, with 7 bases sitting between them. CDR1 is SGHRS and CDR2 is YFSETQ in the germline V gene. CDR3 length: 12 residues. The CDR3 DNA reads TGCGCCAGCAGCTCGGGTGGAGAGACCCAGTACTTC. Its protein product is CASSSGGETQYF.

The CDR3, as DNA: TGTGCCAGCAGCGAAAGCGCGGGCCCCTACGAGCAGTACTTC. Protein: CASSESAGPYEQYF. The rearrangement links TRBV9 to TRBJ2-7; D is possibly TRBD2 (5 bases). The germline V gene has CDR1 SGDLS and CDR2 YYNGEE. Deletions cut 3 bases from V and 2 bases from J, with 12 bases between. The CDR3 extends over 14 amino acids. The entire variable domain, with the rest obtained from reference TRBV9 and TRBJ2-7, is as follows: DSGVTQTPKHLITATGQRVTLRCSPRSGDLSVYWYQQSLDQGLQFLIQYYNGEERAKGNILERFSAQQFPDLHSELNLSSLELGDSALYFCASSESAGPYEQYFGPGTRLTVT.

The gene calls are TRBV25-1 and TRBJ2-2; 8 bases are a match to TRBD1. Germline V CDR1 and CDR2: MGHDK, SYGVNS. The CDR3 spans 16 residues. V shed 10 bases and J 1 base; nucleotides not matched to a gene: 11. The CDR3 bases are TGTGCCACCCTACCGGGACAGGCGATGAACACCGGGGAGCTGTTTTTT. Amino acid sequence: CATLPGQAMNTGELFF.

This clone appeared a few times. The V call is TRBV27, the J call TRBJ1-1; D gene uncertain. CDR1 is MNHEY and CDR2 is SMNVEV in the germline V gene (reference sequence). This CDR3 has 13 residues. Between the trimmed V and J ends, which lost 2 bases and 7 bases, there was a span of 11 bases. CDR3 protein: CASSLSVRFEAFF. For the CDR3, the DNA is TGTGCCAGCAGTTTAAGTGTCAGGTTTGAAGCTTTCTTT.

The chain has TRBV5-1 and TRBJ2-5; 13 nucleotides line up with TRBD2. This CDR3 comprises 15 residues. Trimming cost V 3 bases and J 5 bases; bases outside gene matches: 4. The germline gives CDR1 SGHRS, CDR2 YFSETQ. The CDR3 bases are TGCGCCAGCAGCTGGGGGACTAGCGGGGAGGAGACCCAGTACTTC. This codes for CASSWGTSGEETQYF.

The V gene is TRBV10-3, the J gene TRBJ1-5, with 8 bases fitting TRBD1. CDR1 and CDR2 from the germline V gene are ENHRY and SYGVKD. CDR3 size: 15 residues. The junction had 6 bases not matched to a gene; V was cut back by 5 bases and J by 3 bases. DNA for the CDR3: TGTGCCATCAGTCTTACGGGACAGGTCAATCAGCCCCAGCATTTT. Translated, it gives CAISLTGQVNQPQHF.

The chain recombines TRBV7-9 with TRBJ2-2; TRBD2 matches at 9 bases. Germline-derived CDR1 and CDR2 are SEHNR and FQNEAQ (reference sequence). CDR3 length: 15 residues. Germline trimming cut 5 bases from V and 5 bases from J; bases unmatched to any gene: 6. CDR3 loop: CASSPPLAGTGELFF. In DNA, the CDR3 is TGTGCCAGCAGCCCCCCCCTAGCGGGGACCGGGGAGCTGTTTTTT.

The CDR3 spells CASTKPGYWQETQYF. As DNA, the CDR3 is TGTGCCAGCACTAAACCGGGGTATTGGCAGGAGACCCAGTACTTC. This chain joins TRBV5-4 and TRBJ2-5; maybe TRBD2 (5 bases). Germline CDR1 SGHNT, CDR2 YYREEE (reference sequence). The CDR3 has 15 amino acids. V was cut by 6 bases and J by 5 bases, with 20 bases left in between. Complete variable domain (other parts from reference TRBV5-4 and TRBJ2-5): ETGVTQSPTHLIKTRGQQVTLRCSSQSGHNTVSWYQQALGQGPQFIFQYYREEENGRGNFPPRFSGLQFPNYSSELNVNALELDDSALYLCASTKPGYWQETQYFGPGTRLLVL.

The CDR3 DNA reads TGTGCCAGCAGTTACTCAGAGGGGGCCACAGATACGCAGTATTTT. Translation: CASSYSEGATDTQYF. This sequence joins TRBV6-5 and TRBJ2-3; 7 bases match TRBD1. Trimming took 0 bases from V and 2 from J; bases not matched to a gene: 2. There are 15 residues in the CDR3. The germline V gene encodes CDR1 MNHEY and CDR2 SVGAGI.

For the CDR3, the DNA is TGTGCCAGCAGTGAACTCGGAGTCTACGAGCAGTACTTC. Translation: CASSELGVYEQYF. The V gene is TRBV6-1, the J gene TRBJ2-7; D gene ambiguous. Germline CDR1 reads MNHNS; CDR2 reads SASEGT. This CDR3 is 13 amino acids long. Trimming cost V 2 bases and J 3 bases, with 8 bases left between them.

The genes are TRBV7-2 and TRBJ1-5, with D perhaps matching TRBD1 (5 bases). CDR1 SGHTA and CDR2 FQGNSA come from the germline V gene. The ends were cut back, 5 bases at V and 5 bases at J, with 16 bases in the middle. This CDR3 is 15 amino acids long. CDR3 residues: CASSLGHGLYQPQHF. CDR3 bases: TGTGCCAGCAGCCTCGGACACGGGTTGTATCAGCCCCAGCATTTT.

This clone turned up a few times. This chain links TRBV5-4 with TRBJ1-1, with 9 bases aligning to TRBD1. Germline CDR1 SGHNT, CDR2 YYREEE (reference sequence). The CDR3 runs 14 residues. Germline trimming cut 5 bases from V and 6 bases from J; bases unmatched to any gene: 8. CDR3 DNA sequence: TGTGCCAGCAGTCTGGACAGGGGTAGGGCTGAAGCTTTCTTT. This sequence encodes CASSLDRGRAEAFF.

V and J are TRBV6-6 and TRBJ1-2, with 11 nucleotides matching TRBD1. This CDR3 has 14 residues. Germline CDR1 and CDR2: MNHNY and SVGAGI (reference sequence). V trimming: 6 bases; J trimming: 2 bases; junction bases outside the gene matches: 2. DNA of the CDR3: TGTGCCAGCAGGGGGACAGGGGGGAACTATGGCTACACCTTC. This sequence encodes CASRGTGGNYGYTF.

The rearrangement joins TRBV27 to TRBJ1-2; possible D gene TRBD1, 5 bases. The germline V gene encodes CDR1 MNHEY and CDR2 SMNVEV (reference sequence). The CDR3 has 14 residues. Trimming shortened V by 6 bases and J by 3 bases, and 14 bases separated the two germline ends. CDR3 protein: CASSRSGYHYGYTF. The CDR3 nucleotides read TGTGCCAGCAGCCGCTCAGGGTACCACTATGGCTACACCTTC.

V usage is TRBV5-1 and J usage is TRBJ1-6; D is possibly TRBD1 (5 bases). Looked up from germline, CDR1 is SGHRS and CDR2 is YFSETQ. V shed 3 bases and J shed 7 bases, with 14 bases lying between them. The CDR3 extends over 15 amino acids. The CDR3 nucleotides are TGCGCCAGCAGCTGGTCGGGAGGGGTAAATTCACCCCTCCACTTT. Its protein product is CASSWSGGVNSPLHF.

The chain has TRBV5-1 and TRBJ2-7, with D uncertain. Germline values: CDR1 SGHRS, CDR2 YFSETQ. With 0 bases removed from V and 1 base from J, the gap between germline ends came to 8 bases. The CDR3 is 14 amino acids. The CDR3 region is CASSLAEFSYEQYF. The CDR3 DNA is TGCGCCAGCAGCTTGGCCGAGTTTTCCTACGAGCAGTACTTC.

V usage is TRBV5-4 and J usage is TRBJ1-2, with 7 bases identical to TRBD1. V shed 3 bases and J 5 bases; nucleotides not matched to a gene: 7. Germline CDR1 is SGHNT and CDR2 is YYREEE (reference sequence). This CDR3 is built from 14 residues. The CDR3 bases are TGTGCCAGCAGCTGGGACAGAGGATTTTATGGCTACACCTTC. This gives the protein CASSWDRGFYGYTF.

The genes are TRBV19 and TRBJ1-2; D not resolved. Germline V CDR1 and CDR2: LNHDA, SQIVND (reference sequence). CDR3 length: 14 residues. The V end lost 3 bases, the J end lost 4 bases, and 12 bases lay between the germline ends. DNA for the CDR3: TGTGCCAGTAGTATCCGCGGGGAAGTCTATGGCTACACCTTC. This codes for CASSIRGEVYGYTF.

This chain uses TRBV2 with TRBJ1-2, with 8 bases that match TRBD1. Unmatched junction bases numbered 9, after V lost 4 bases and J lost 8 bases. The CDR3 loop spans 14 amino acids. Germline loops: CDR1 SNHLY, CDR2 FYNNEI. This CDR3 reads CASSGGTGHSGYTF. Here the CDR3 DNA reads TGTGCCAGCAGTGGGGGGACAGGCCACTCCGGCTACACCTTC.

This sequence joins TRBV29-1 and TRBJ2-1; D remains ambiguous. Trimming took off 0 bases at V and 0 bases at J, with 9 bases between the two ends. Germline assignment: CDR1 SQVTM and CDR2 ANQGSEA. The CDR3 is 15 amino acids. CDR3 sequence (DNA): TGCAGCGTTGAAGATGGAGTAAGCTCCTACAATGAGCAGTTCTTC. Translation: CSVEDGVSSYNEQFF.

Details on this clone: Other DNA sequences within the sample encode an identical CDR3. The chain has TRBV2 and TRBJ1-3; D unclear. Trimming removed 8 bases at V and 2 bases at J, with 7 bases between. This CDR3 comprises 12 residues. Germline CDR1 and CDR2: SNHLY and FYNNEI. The CDR3 loop reads CASRVAGNTIYF. The DNA of the CDR3 is TGTGCCAGCCGCGTCGCTGGAAACACCATATATTTT.

The rearrangement links TRBV5-4 to TRBJ2-5, with a tentative D call TRBD1 (5 bases). Trimming cost V 0 bases and J 3 bases, with 12 bases left between them. Germline V lookup: CDR1 SGHNT, CDR2 YYREEE (reference sequence). The CDR3 consists of 15 residues. The CDR3 sequence is CASSLAVGQKETQYF. CDR3 in DNA: TGTGCCAGCAGCTTGGCCGTGGGGCAGAAAGAGACCCAGTACTTC.

The chain is built from TRBV7-2 and TRBJ2-7; 7 bases align to TRBD2. This CDR3 has 15 residues. Germline loops: CDR1 SGHTA, CDR2 FQGNSA. V dropped 3 bases and J dropped 2; count of bases not matched to a gene: 7. DNA for the CDR3: TGTGCCAGCAGCTTGGGACCGGGACTAACCTACGAGCAGTACTTC. Translating it yields CASSLGPGLTYEQYF.